Following are 26 T cell receptor beta chains from one sample sequenced in a study of breast tumors, draining lymph nodes, adjacent tissues. TCRdb reanalysed the multiplex PCR reads using MiXCR and keeps one entry per CDR3 protein. The profile shows 140,000 to 150,000 distinct CDR3 sequences, about 30% of them singletons. Samples came from axillary lymph nodes draining the breast cancer. The sequenced sample consisted of axillary lymph node tissue. The source is a female donor with breast cancer. Some clones in this sample may be carry-over from other donors' samples.

This clonotype has ten or more counts. The chain joins TRBV30 to TRBJ2-2; D possibly corresponds to TRBD1 (6 bases). V was cut by 3 bases and J by 1 base, with 6 bases left in between. Germline CDR1 and CDR2: GTSNPN and SVGIG (reference sequence). The CDR3 consists of 13 residues. The CDR3 bases are TGTGCCTGGAGGGGACAGAACACCGGGGAGCTGTTTTTT. It yields the protein CAWRGQNTGELFF.

This clonotype has at least ten counts. The rearrangement joins TRBV6-5 to TRBJ2-6; TRBD2 might be the D (6 bases). The V and J ends lost 5 bases and 4 bases respectively, with 15 bases between them. The CDR3 covers 16 residues. Germline V gene lookup returns CDR1 MNHEY and CDR2 SVGAGI. This CDR3 reads CASSPRRANGANVLTF. In DNA form, the CDR3 reads TGTGCCAGCAGTCCCCGGAGGGCTAACGGGGCCAACGTCCTGACTTTC.

This clonotype was detected many times. The chain combines TRBV6-1 with TRBJ1-2, with D possibly TRBD1 on 6 matching bases. With 2 bases removed from V and 4 bases from J, the gap between germline ends came to 14 bases. This CDR3 has 15 residues. Germline loops: CDR1 MNHNS, CDR2 SASEGT. CDR3 loop: CASSEYWGLVYGYTF. CDR3 bases: TGTGCCAGCAGTGAATATTGGGGGCTTGTCTATGGCTACACCTTC.

Many counts were recorded for this clonotype. A junction boundary mismatches the germline segment, possibly from a read error. The chain uses TRBV7-7 and TRBJ2-5, with 7 bases aligning to TRBD2. This CDR3 is 15 amino acids long. In germline, CDR1 is SSHAT, CDR2 FNYEAQ (reference sequence). CDR3 DNA: TGTGCTAGCAGCCTAGGAGGGGCTAGCGGAGAGACCCAGTACTTC. Protein sequence: CASSLGGASGETQYF.

With regard to this clonotype: A clone one base away is much larger, so this may be a read error. V usage is TRBV11-2 and J usage is TRBJ2-7, with TRBD1 matching over 7 bases. Per the germline V gene, CDR1 is SGHAT and CDR2 is FQNNGV. This CDR3 contains 13 residues. The chain's CDR3 is CASTRDSSSEQYF. CDR3 DNA sequence: TGTGCCAGCACCCGGGACAGTTCCTCCGAGCAGTACTTC.

Many counts were recorded for this clonotype. The CDR3: CASSGVRRGSGGGSTDTQYF. The DNA for the CDR3 is TGTGCCAGCAGTGGAGTCCGGAGGGGTAGCGGGGGCGGCAGCACAGATACGCAGTATTTT. The genes are TRBV6-1 and TRBJ2-3, with TRBD2 identical over 9 bases. In germline, CDR1 is MNHNS, CDR2 SASEGT. V shed 4 bases, J shed 0 bases, and the junction held 17 bases outside the gene matches. The CDR3 is 20 residues long.

This clonotype has at least ten counts. This CDR3 is CASSYQDRHQETQYF. CDR3 nucleotide sequence: TGTGCCAGCAGTTACCAGGACCGACACCAAGAGACCCAGTACTTC. The chain couples TRBV6-6 to TRBJ2-5; D gene unclear. CDR3 length: 15 residues. V was pared by 2 bases and J by 0 bases, with 10 bases between. Germline V gives CDR1 MNHNY, CDR2 SVGAGI (reference sequence).

The chain is built from TRBV6-5 and TRBJ2-7; D remains ambiguous. V lost 0 bases, J lost 13 bases, and 10 bases lay in between. CDR1 is MNHEY and CDR2 is SVGAGI in the germline V gene. CDR3 length: 11 residues. The CDR3 loop is CASSYSYLQYF. CDR3 nucleotide sequence: TGTGCCAGCAGTTACTCATATTTGCAATACTTC.

There are many counts of this clonotype. The chain combines TRBV7-9 with TRBJ1-4, with TRBD1 as a possible D gene (5 bases). From germline, CDR1 is SEHNR and CDR2 FQNEAQ (reference sequence). This CDR3 comprises 16 residues. The germline V and J ends were trimmed by 4 bases and 2 bases, with 14 bases remaining between them. The CDR3 DNA follows: TGTGCCAGCAGCTCTGGGCTCGGGGCGACTAATGAAAAACTGTTTTTT. Translated: CASSSGLGATNEKLFF. Together with reference TRBV7-9 and TRBJ1-4, the CDR3 gives the full variable domain: DTGVSQNPRHKITKRGQNVTFRCDPISEHNRLYWYRQTLGQGPEFLTYFQNEAQLEKSRLLSDRFSAERPKGSFSTLEIQRTEQGDSAMYLCASSSGLGATNEKLFFGSGTQLSVL.

This clonotype was observed many times. The chain uses TRBV3-1 and TRBJ1-4; possibly TRBD1 for D (5 bases). Per germline, CDR1 LGHDT and CDR2 YNNKEL (reference sequence). V was pared by 4 bases and J by 13 bases, with 19 bases between. This CDR3 region has 14 residues. The CDR3 DNA sequence: TGTGCCAGCAGCCGACGGGACGGCTTTTCACGACTGTTTTTT. Translated: CASSRRDGFSRLFF.

The sample holds one count of this clonotype. This chain joins TRBV4-3 and TRBJ2-5; D might be TRBD2 (5 bases). Trimming removed 0 bases from V and 1 base from J, with 9 bases in between. The germline gives CDR1 LGHNA, CDR2 YSLEER. This CDR3 has 15 residues. In DNA, the CDR3 is TGCGCCAGCAGCCAAGATCGGGGAGTCCAAGAGACCCAGTACTTC. It specifies CASSQDRGVQETQYF.

Concerning this clonotype: A much larger clone sits a single nucleotide away, making a read error possible. CDR3 nucleotides: TGTGCCAGCAGCCGACAGGGGTTAACGTCCTACGAGCAGTACTTC. Protein sequence: CASSRQGLTSYEQYF. This rearrangement joins TRBV5-6 to TRBJ2-7; TRBD1 aligns across 8 bases. J was trimmed by 1 base and V by 4 bases; bases with no gene match: 7. The CDR3 runs to 15 residues. The germline V gene has CDR1 SGHDT and CDR2 YYEEEE.

This clonotype was seen at least ten times. The genes are TRBV24-1 and TRBJ2-3, with D possibly TRBD2 on 7 matching bases. The CDR3 is 16 residues long. CDR1 and CDR2 (germline): KGHDR, SFDVKD. The V end was cut by 3 bases, the J end by 2 bases, with 14 bases between. CDR3 in DNA: TGTGCCACCAGTGATCCCGCTGGGGGGGCCACAGATACGCAGTATTTT. Protein: CATSDPAGGATDTQYF.

The rearrangement links TRBV7-9 to TRBJ2-2; 8 bases map to TRBD1. CDR1 and CDR2 from the germline V gene are SEHNR and FQNEAQ (reference sequence). V lost 8 bases to trimming and J lost 7 bases; unmatched junction nucleotides: 12. This CDR3 has 15 amino acids. The DNA for the CDR3 is TGTGCCAGCGGCCCAAAAACAGGGGGACACGGGGAGCTGTTTTTT. Amino acids: CASGPKTGGHGELFF.

With respect to this clonotype: A single base separates this from a much larger clone, so it may be a read error. The chain carries TRBV6-1 and TRBJ2-3; TRBD2 matches at 9 bases. V dropped 5 bases and J dropped 3; count of bases not matched to a gene: 3. CDR1 is MNHNS, CDR2 SASEGT, per germline. CDR3 length: 14 amino acids. The CDR3 region has the DNA TGTGCCAGCAGTCGCGGGGGGGCAACAGATACGCAGTATTTT. Residues: CASSRGGATDTQYF.

This clonotype was detected many times. The V gene is TRBV6-1, the J gene TRBJ1-5; TRBD1 is a possible D gene (5 bases). Germline lookup yields CDR1 MNHNS and CDR2 SASEGT. V lost 5 bases, J lost 4 bases, and 9 bases lay in between. This CDR3 comprises 13 residues. The CDR3 reads CASSQKGNQPQHF. CDR3 nucleotide sequence: TGTGCCAGCAGTCAAAAGGGGAATCAGCCCCAGCATTTT.

Comments on this clonotype: At one of its ends the junction is not consistent with the germline gene, which may arise from a read error. This chain joins TRBV6-5 and TRBJ1-1; D is unresolved. CDR3 length equals 15 residues. Germline V gene lookup returns CDR1 MNHEY and CDR2 SVGAGI. In DNA form, the CDR3 reads TGCGCCAGCAGTGTGAGGGTTGGTGTTAACTCTGAAGCTTTCTTT. Its protein product is CASSVRVGVNSEAFF.

This clonotype was seen repeatedly, ten times or more. The J gene is TRBJ2-2, the V gene TRBV4-3; D not certain. V was shortened by 0 bases and J by 4 bases, with 12 bases between the two germline ends. The CDR3 is made up of 16 amino acids. Germline V gives CDR1 LGHNA, CDR2 YSLEER. Here the CDR3 reads CASSQEGFRVTGELFF. The CDR3 bases are TGCGCCAGCAGCCAAGAAGGGTTTCGGGTCACCGGGGAGCTGTTTTTT.

At least ten counts were recorded for this clonotype. The V and J genes are TRBV20-1 and TRBJ2-2; 9 positions match TRBD1. The length of the CDR3 is 14 residues. Germline CDR1 and CDR2: DFQATT and SNEGSKA (reference sequence). V shed 3 bases and J 3 bases; nucleotides not matched to a gene: 2. The CDR3 DNA reads as TGCAGTGCTAGGACAGGGGGGTACACCGGGGAGCTGTTTTTT. It encodes CSARTGGYTGELFF.

V usage is TRBV5-6 and J usage is TRBJ1-1, with D possibly matching TRBD1 (5 bases). The CDR3 spans 15 residues. V gave up 1 base and J gave up 5 bases, with 15 bases separating them. The germline gives CDR1 SGHDT, CDR2 YYEEEE. CDR3 in amino acids: CASSLYQGVRTEAFF. CDR3 nucleotides: TGTGCCAGCAGCTTGTACCAGGGCGTTAGGACTGAAGCTTTCTTT.

At least ten counts were recorded for this clonotype. The chain links TRBV13 to TRBJ2-7; D not certain. Trimming removed 4 bases from V and 0 bases from J, with 10 bases in between. The CDR3 loop spans 14 amino acids. CDR1 is PRHDT, CDR2 FYEKMQ, per germline (reference sequence). The CDR3 nucleotides are TGTGCCAGCAGCTCCCATTCGAGCTCCTACGAGCAGTACGTC. Residues: CASSSHSSSYEQYV.

V usage is TRBV20-1 and J usage is TRBJ2-1; D is perhaps TRBD2 (7 bases). The germline V gene has CDR1 DFQATT and CDR2 SNEGSKA (reference sequence). V gave up 6 bases and J gave up 7 bases, with 13 bases separating them. This CDR3 is 12 amino acids long. The CDR3 loop is CSAGEGGNEQFF. The DNA of the CDR3 is TGCAGTGCGGGAGAGGGGGGGAATGAGCAGTTCTTC.

The gene calls are TRBV28 and TRBJ1-5; D might be TRBD1 (5 bases). There are 13 residues in the CDR3. V was pared by 3 bases and J by 7 bases, with 10 bases between. CDR1 and CDR2 from the germline V gene are MDHEN and SYDVKM. The CDR3 bases are TGTGCCAGCAGTTTTACAGGAGTCCAGCCCCAGCATTTT. Translation gives CASSFTGVQPQHF.

This clonotype was seen repeatedly, ten times or more. The rearrangement uses TRBV6-1 and TRBJ2-5; 7 bases are shared with TRBD2. The CDR3 is 14 residues long. Germline CDR1 MNHNS, CDR2 SASEGT. The trim removed 4 bases at V and 5 bases at J, leaving 7 bases unmatched. For the CDR3, the DNA is TGTGCCAGCAGTGGGGGGAGGGCGCGGGAGACCCAGTACTTC. This gives the protein CASSGGRARETQYF.

This clonotype is deemed medium-sized. The rearrangement links TRBV20-1 to TRBJ1-4, with D perhaps TRBD1 (5 bases). V shed 1 base and J shed 8 bases, with 14 bases lying between them. CDR1 is DFQATT, CDR2 SNEGSKA, per germline (reference sequence). CDR3 size: 14 residues. In DNA, the CDR3 is TGCAGTGCTAGAGGGACACCGGCGGGCGAAAAACTGTTTTTT. It is translated as CSARGTPAGEKLFF.

V gene TRBV10-1 combines with J gene TRBJ2-3; D not certain. The CDR3 runs to 11 residues. The V gene's germline CDR1 is WNHNN and CDR2 SYGVQD (reference sequence). The V end lost 5 bases, the J end lost 6 bases, and 6 bases lay between the germline ends. CDR3 sequence: CASSRSDTQYF. CDR3 nucleotide sequence: TGCGCCAGCAGTAGGTCGGATACGCAGTATTTT.